Below, 10 T cell receptor beta chains from the same sample are listed, as sequenced in a study of Graves' ophthalmopathy and Graves' hyperthyroidism. For repertoire sequencing, the TCR beta CDR3 regions were amplified from RNA transcripts. Investigators did first-round RT-PCR with HTBI primers, then second-round multiplex PCR. TCRdb processed the multiplex PCR reads anew with MiXCR; each CDR3 protein has one entry. The table lists hundreds of thousands of distinct CDR3 sequences, 35% to 50% of them singletons. Sequenced sample: peripheral blood. Receptors originate from an adult man with Graves' ophthalmopathy.

This clonotype turned up a few times. The V gene is TRBV29-1, the J gene TRBJ1-2, with a weak D call TRBD1 (6 bases). The CDR3 extends over 13 amino acids. V lost 3 bases and J 7 bases, leaving 15 bases between the germline ends. Germline assignment: CDR1 SQVTM and CDR2 ANQGSEA. The chain's CDR3 is CSVDVGGAGGYTF. The CDR3 coding sequence is TGCAGCGTTGACGTTGGGGGGGCTGGTGGCTACACCTTC.

In this sample, this clonotype turned up many times. The chain couples TRBV6-1 to TRBJ1-2, with D possibly TRBD1 on 6 matching bases. The CDR3 has 12 residues. Germline lookup yields CDR1 MNHNS and CDR2 SASEGT. The germline V and J ends were trimmed by 3 bases and 11 bases, with 13 bases remaining between them. CDR3 sequence reads: CASSDSRGPYTF. CDR3 in DNA: TGTGCCAGCAGTGATTCCAGGGGACCTTACACCTTC.

This clonotype was seen only once. As DNA, the CDR3 is TGCACCCTGACTGCGGACAATCAGCCCCAGCATTTT. Translating it yields CTLTADNQPQHF. J is TRBJ1-5 and V is TRBV29-1; no definite D call. Germline V lookup: CDR1 SQVTM, CDR2 ANQGSEA. The CDR3 runs to 12 residues.

This clonotype was counted a few times. The chain combines TRBV5-5 with TRBJ2-7; 11 nucleotides line up with TRBD2. The CDR3 sequence is 17 residues long. The V and J ends lost 0 bases and 1 base, in that order; junction bases with no gene match: 6. CDR1 is SGHKS, CDR2 YYEKEE, per germline (reference sequence). CDR3: CASSLVGLAEISYEQYF. The CDR3, as DNA: TGTGCCAGCAGCTTGGTGGGACTAGCGGAGATTTCCTACGAGCAGTACTTC. Looking up the rest from reference TRBV5-5 and TRBJ2-7 gives the full variable domain: DAGVTQSPTHLIKTRGQQVTLRCSPISGHKSVSWYQQVLGQGPQFIFQYYEKEERGRGNFPDRFSARQFPNYSSELNVNALLLGDSALYLCASSLVGLAEISYEQYFGPGTRLTVT.

The rearrangement links TRBV7-6 to TRBJ1-6; 8 positions agree with TRBD1. Germline V gene lookup returns CDR1 SGHVS and CDR2 FNYEAQ. This CDR3 is built from 15 residues. The V segment lost 5 bases and the J segment 8 bases; nucleotides outside the gene matches: 8. For the CDR3, the DNA is TGTGCCAGCAGCAGAGGACAGGGCGCTGATTCACCCCTCCACTTT. Encoded protein: CASSRGQGADSPLHF. Variable domain in full (rest from reference TRBV7-6 and TRBJ1-6): GAGVSQSPRYKVTKRGQDVALRCDPISGHVSLYWYRQALGQGPEFLTYFNYEAQQDKSGLPNDRFSAERPEGSISTLTIQRTEQRDSAMYRCASSRGQGADSPLHFGNGTRLTVT.

This clonotype has at least ten counts. The gene calls are TRBV20-1 and TRBJ2-5; 7 nucleotides align to TRBD2. CDR1 is DFQATT and CDR2 is SNEGSKA in the germline V gene (reference sequence). The CDR3 consists of 14 residues. CDR3 sequence (DNA): TGCAGCGGAATAGTAGCGGGCCCGATCGAGACCCAGTACTTC. This encodes CSGIVAGPIETQYF.

This clonotype was observed at least ten times. The J gene is TRBJ2-5, the V gene TRBV4-1; a weak D match, TRBD2 (6 bases). V gave up 3 bases and J gave up 2 bases, with 16 bases separating them. This CDR3 spans 16 amino acids. Germline-derived CDR1 and CDR2 are MGHRA and YSYEKL. This chain's CDR3 is CASSQILATRQETQYF. CDR3 nucleotides: TGCGCCAGCAGCCAGATCCTAGCGACCCGTCAAGAGACCCAGTACTTC.

At least ten counts were recorded for this clonotype. The V gene is TRBV5-5, the J gene TRBJ1-1; D not resolved. This CDR3 comprises 16 residues. CDR1 and CDR2 (germline): SGHKS, YYEKEE (reference sequence). V lost 0 bases and J lost 9, with 21 bases in between. CDR3 in amino acids: CASSLALGASTTKAFF. The CDR3 DNA is TGTGCCAGCAGCTTGGCTTTAGGAGCCTCAACGACTAAAGCTTTCTTT.

The chain joins TRBV7-9 to TRBJ2-3; tentative D call: TRBD1 (6 bases). The CDR3 sequence is 13 residues long. Trimming stripped 5 bases from V and 8 bases from J, with 14 bases between. CDR1 is SEHNR, CDR2 FQNEAQ, per germline (reference sequence). The CDR3 coding sequence is TGTGCCAGCAGCCCGACAGGAACCGGTACGCAGTATTTT. It is translated as CASSPTGTGTQYF.

The chain joins TRBV30 to TRBJ1-1, with D possibly matching TRBD1 (5 bases). V gave up 2 bases and J gave up 6 bases, with 10 bases separating them. Germline CDR1 reads GTSNPN; CDR2 reads SVGIG (reference sequence). The CDR3 runs 12 residues. The CDR3, as DNA: TGTGCCTGGAGTATCACGGGACCTGAAGCTTTCTTT. Translated: CAWSITGPEAFF.